This T cell receptor beta chain was identified in a study of cytomegalovirus exposure and HLA in healthy donors. Study-wide results and limits: As confirmed in vitro, a few CMV-associated chains were specific for CMV antigens.

The CDR3 length is 14 residues. V was clipped by 5 bases and J by 5 bases; unmatched bases: 5. Germline values: CDR1 MNHEY, CDR2 SVGAGI. The PCR employed 60 Vbeta primers together with 13 Jbeta primers. The data were produced by immunoSEQ multiplex PCR, yet TCRdb's version contains in-frame clones alone and is incomplete. The repertoire holds under 150,000 clones, with under 70% as singletons. Of note for this clone: What it binds is not known.

The receptor was isolated from a man between 18 and 35 years old in good health and CMV-seropositive. The genes are TRBV6-5 and TRBJ1-1; 10 bases are a match to TRBD1. Material: PBMCs. The CDR3 DNA reads as TGTGCCAGCAGTGCCCGGGACAGGGGAACTGAAGCTTTCTTT. It codes for CASSARDRGTEAFF.